These 29 T cell receptor beta chains were sequenced from one sample in a study of cytomegalovirus exposure and HLA in healthy donors (dated by TCRdb to the late 2010s). Library prep was done by the immunoSEQ multiplex PCR assay. For the multiplex PCR, a mixture combining 60 forward primers for TCR Vbeta segments and 13 reverse primers for TCR Jbeta segments was used. The table comes from immuneACCESS by way of TCRdb, which keeps in-frame sequences with V and J called. Part of the clones is missing from these tables; in studies checked, under half for an unresolved V gene and the rest for unknown reasons. This sample comprises 150,000 to 200,000 clones, about 83% of them detected only once. Under 5% of the sample rests with the top ten. Sequencing was done on a sample of PBMCs. The receptors were gathered from a girl aged 5-17 years in good health and CMV-seropositive.

The rearrangement joins TRBV6-5 to TRBJ1-2, with 9 nucleotides matching TRBD1. The germline gives CDR1 MNHEY, CDR2 SVGAGI. The CDR3 loop spans 15 amino acids. V dropped 6 bases and J dropped 7; count of bases not matched to a gene: 12. CDR3 sequence reads: CASSKPPGQGRGYTF. The CDR3 nucleotides are TGTGCCAGCAGCAAACCCCCGGGACAGGGTCGTGGCTACACCTTC.

The chain links TRBV9 to TRBJ2-7, with D possibly matching TRBD2 (5 bases). The CDR3 consists of 12 residues. V lost 0 bases to trimming and J lost 5 bases, with 6 bases between them. CDR1 and CDR2 from the germline V gene are SGDLS and YYNGEE. The DNA for the CDR3 is TGTGCCAGCAGCGTAGGGGGAGACGAGCAGTACTTC. Translating it yields CASSVGGDEQYF.

The gene calls are TRBV7-9 and TRBJ1-6, with a weak D call TRBD1 (5 bases). CDR3 length: 14 amino acids. CDR1 and CDR2 (germline): SEHNR, FQNEAQ (reference sequence). The V and J ends lost 2 bases and 10 bases respectively, with 12 bases between them. CDR3 nucleotide sequence: TGTGCCAGCAGCTTACGGGGGTTTGAATCACCCCTCCACTTT. Protein product: CASSLRGFESPLHF. Supplemented by reference TRBV7-9 and TRBJ1-6, the full variable domain reads DTGVSQNPRHKITKRGQNVTFRCDPISEHNRLYWYRQTLGQGPEFLTYFQNEAQLEKSRLLSDRFSAERPKGSFSTLEIQRTEQGDSAMYLCASSLRGFESPLHFGNGTRLTVT.

The rearrangement joins TRBV29-1 to TRBJ2-4; D gene unclear. V lost 7 bases and J lost 2, with 9 bases in between. Per germline, CDR1 SQVTM and CDR2 ANQGSEA. The CDR3 totals 12 residues. DNA of the CDR3: TGCAGCGCCCGGGTTCCCAAAAACATTCAGTACTTC. Amino acids: CSARVPKNIQYF.

The V and J genes are TRBV5-6 and TRBJ1-1; D perhaps matches TRBD1 (6 bases). Germline V gene sequence: CDR1 SGHDT, CDR2 YYEEEE. The CDR3 has 13 amino acids. V was cut by 4 bases and J by 4 bases, with 11 bases left in between. CDR3 sequence (DNA): TGTGCCAGCAGCATGGTAGGGGGCACTGAAGCTTTCTTT. It is translated as CASSMVGGTEAFF.

This chain connects TRBV5-4 to TRBJ1-1; TRBD1 matches at 8 bases. The CDR3 has 14 residues. Per germline, CDR1 SGHNT and CDR2 YYREEE (reference sequence). Trimming at V came to 5 bases and at J to 3 bases, leaving 6 bases not matched to a gene. The CDR3 protein is CASRPDRVYTEAFF. The CDR3 DNA reads as TGTGCCAGCAGGCCGGACAGGGTATACACTGAAGCTTTCTTT.

This clone was seen only a few times. The chain employs TRBV19 and TRBJ1-4; D is ambiguous. CDR3 length: 15 residues. Germline V gives CDR1 LNHDA, CDR2 SQIVND (reference sequence). V lost 5 bases and J 4 bases, leaving 14 bases between the germline ends. The CDR3 loop is CASSPDPGFNEKLFF. The CDR3 DNA sequence: TGTGCCAGTAGTCCCGACCCGGGTTTTAATGAAAAACTGTTTTTT.

The rearrangement links TRBV5-1 to TRBJ2-1; the match to TRBD2 covers 16 bases. The J segment lost 7 bases and the V segment lost 4 bases, leaving 8 bases of the junction unmatched. The CDR3 spans 17 residues. CDR1 SGHRS and CDR2 YFSETQ come from the germline V gene. CDR3 amino acids: CASSRSGTSGGVNEQFF. The CDR3 DNA is TGCGCCAGCAGCCGCTCCGGGACTAGCGGGGGGGTAAATGAGCAGTTCTTC.

This clone was seen a handful of times. The chain links TRBV6-1 to TRBJ2-3; TRBD1 matches 8 bases. This CDR3 has 15 residues. Unmatched junction bases numbered 2, after V lost 1 base and J lost 2 bases. CDR1 and CDR2 from the germline V gene are MNHNS and SASEGT. This CDR3 is CASSEGTGHTDTQYF. CDR3 DNA: TGTGCCAGCAGTGAAGGGACAGGGCACACAGATACGCAGTATTTT.

The table lists this clone with a few counts. The chain uses TRBV6-4 and TRBJ1-1; no firm D call. This CDR3 region has 13 residues. Per the germline V gene, CDR1 is MRHNA and CDR2 is SNTAGT. V was shortened by 3 bases and J by 2 bases, with 7 bases between the two germline ends. CDR3 coding DNA: TGTGCCAGCAGTGAATCAGGTAACACTGAAGCTTTCTTT. This codes for CASSESGNTEAFF.

The rearrangement joins TRBV6-4 to TRBJ2-1; 10 nucleotides align to TRBD2. Germline V CDR1 and CDR2: MRHNA, SNTAGT. The CDR3 covers 13 residues. V was clipped by 5 bases and J by 10 bases; unmatched bases: 5. CDR3: CASSLAGGVEQFF. The DNA for the CDR3 is TGTGCCAGCAGTTTAGCGGGGGGAGTGGAGCAGTTCTTC.

V and J are TRBV6-6 and TRBJ1-2, with a tentative D call TRBD1 (5 bases). The V and J ends lost 3 bases and 7 bases respectively, with 12 bases between them. Germline V gene lookup returns CDR1 MNHNY and CDR2 SVGAGI (reference sequence). This CDR3 spans 13 amino acids. The CDR3 DNA follows: TGTGCCAGCAGTTATGATCAGGGCCGTGGCTACACCTTC. Its protein is CASSYDQGRGYTF.

This chain connects TRBV11-3 to TRBJ1-1, with D perhaps matching TRBD1 (5 bases). This CDR3 has 13 residues. V was trimmed by 5 bases and J by 0 bases, leaving 7 bases between them. Germline-derived CDR1 and CDR2 are SGHNT and YENEEA. CDR3 sequence: CASSRGMNTEAFF. The CDR3 DNA follows: TGTGCCAGCAGCCGGGGGATGAACACTGAAGCTTTCTTT. Filled out from reference TRBV11-3 and TRBJ1-1, the complete variable domain reads EAGVVQSPRYKIIEKKQPVAFWCNPISGHNTLYWYLQNLGQGPELLIRYENEEAVDDSQLPKDRFSAERLKGVDSTLKIQPAELGDSAVYLCASSRGMNTEAFFGQGTRLTVV.

This chain uses TRBV2 with TRBJ2-2; perhaps TRBD2 as D (6 bases). The V and J ends lost 4 bases and 2 bases respectively, with 14 bases between them. The CDR3 has 16 residues. Germline V CDR1 and CDR2: SNHLY, FYNNEI. The DNA for the CDR3 is TGTGCCAGCAGTGCGCTTGCGGGGACCAACACCGGGGAGCTGTTTTTT. It specifies CASSALAGTNTGELFF.

This chain joins TRBV28 and TRBJ1-5, with D possibly TRBD1 on 5 matching bases. The germline V and J ends were trimmed by 5 bases and 4 bases, with 15 bases remaining between them. The CDR3 is made up of 15 amino acids. Germline V CDR1 and CDR2: MDHEN, SYDVKM. The CDR3 nucleotides are TGTGCCAGCAGTACGATGAGACAGATGAATCAGCCCCAGCATTTT. Translated: CASSTMRQMNQPQHF. Supplemented by reference TRBV28 and TRBJ1-5, the full variable domain reads DVKVTQSSRYLVKRTGEKVFLECVQDMDHENMFWYRQDPGLGLRLIYFSYDVKMKEKGDIPEGYSVSREKKERFSLILESASTNQTSMYLCASSTMRQMNQPQHFGDGTRLSIL.

The chain has TRBV6-1 and TRBJ1-1; 8 bases line up with TRBD1. In germline, CDR1 is MNHNS, CDR2 SASEGT. Unmatched junction bases numbered 7, after V lost 6 bases and J lost 4 bases. CDR3 length: 14 residues. DNA of the CDR3: TGTGCCAGCAGGAAGACAGGGGAGAGCACTGAAGCTTTCTTT. Protein: CASRKTGESTEAFF.

The gene calls are TRBV9 and TRBJ2-7; TRBD1 is a possible D gene (7 bases). Trimming shortened V by 0 bases and J by 5 bases, and 18 bases separated the two germline ends. CDR1 is SGDLS and CDR2 is YYNGEE in the germline V gene. The CDR3 sequence is 16 residues long. The CDR3, as DNA: TGTGCCAGCAGCGTAGCAGGAGGGGGCTCCCAAGACGAGCAGTACTTC. It specifies CASSVAGGGSQDEQYF.

The rearrangement joins TRBV11-2 to TRBJ2-7; 9 bases are shared with TRBD1. J was trimmed by 1 base and V by 6 bases; bases with no gene match: 7. Germline CDR1 SGHAT, CDR2 FQNNGV. The CDR3 runs to 15 residues. This chain's CDR3 is CASRKWGQGSYEQYF. The CDR3 coding sequence is TGTGCCAGCAGGAAATGGGGACAGGGTTCCTACGAGCAGTACTTC.

This sequence joins TRBV2 and TRBJ1-2, with TRBD1 as a possible D gene (5 bases). The germline V gene encodes CDR1 SNHLY and CDR2 FYNNEI. This CDR3 is built from 14 residues. The germline V and J ends were trimmed by 6 bases and 4 bases, with 15 bases remaining between them. CDR3 DNA sequence: TGTGCCAGCAGGGGTCTGACAGAGAGCTATGGCTACACCTTC. This gives the protein CASRGLTESYGYTF.

This rearrangement joins TRBV7-9 to TRBJ2-7; D may be TRBD1 (5 bases). The ends were cut back, 6 bases at V and 7 bases at J, with 10 bases in the middle. In germline, CDR1 is SEHNR, CDR2 FQNEAQ (reference sequence). The CDR3 has 11 residues. The chain's CDR3 is CASSTGREQYF. CDR3 nucleotides: TGTGCCAGCAGTACAGGACGGGAGCAGTACTTC.

This chain joins TRBV27 and TRBJ1-2; 7 bases align to TRBD1. V was clipped by 6 bases and J by 1 base; unmatched bases: 5. The CDR3 consists of 14 residues. The germline V gene has CDR1 MNHEY and CDR2 SMNVEV (reference sequence). The CDR3 region is CASRRDSFNYGYTF. In DNA form, the CDR3 reads TGTGCCAGCAGGCGGGACAGTTTTAACTATGGCTACACCTTC.

The chain has TRBV13 and TRBJ2-1, with D possibly TRBD1 on 6 matching bases. This CDR3 spans 16 amino acids. V gave up 7 bases and J gave up 5 bases, with 21 bases separating them. The germline V gene has CDR1 PRHDT and CDR2 FYEKMQ (reference sequence). CDR3 DNA: TGTGCCAGCAACTTTAAACAGGGTTGGGCGAACAATGAGCAGTTCTTC. Translation: CASNFKQGWANNEQFF.

In this sample, this clone turned up once. The chain links TRBV18 to TRBJ1-1; 9 bases are a match to TRBD1. CDR1 and CDR2 (germline): KGHSH, LQKENI. The CDR3 sequence is 19 residues long. The V gene end was trimmed by 0 bases and the J gene end by 0 bases; junction bases not matched to a gene: 11. CDR3 amino acids: CASSPPNMGQGLMNTEAFF. The DNA of the CDR3 is TGTGCCAGCTCACCACCGAACATGGGACAGGGATTAATGAACACTGAAGCTTTCTTT.

Only one count was recorded for this clone. This chain joins TRBV5-1 and TRBJ2-1; TRBD2 matches at 9 bases. The CDR3 is 16 amino acids. Looked up from germline, CDR1 is SGHRS and CDR2 is YFSETQ. The V and J ends lost 0 bases and 4 bases, in that order; junction bases with no gene match: 5. The CDR3 here is CASSLEAGGVYNEQFF. In nucleotides, the CDR3 is TGCGCCAGCAGCTTGGAAGCGGGGGGTGTTTACAATGAGCAGTTCTTC.

The chain recombines TRBV27 with TRBJ1-1, with 7 bases aligning to TRBD1. The ends lost 7 bases at V and 1 base at J; junction bases unmatched: 6. The CDR3 covers 14 residues. Germline V lookup: CDR1 MNHEY, CDR2 SMNVEV (reference sequence). CDR3 sequence: CASIPGTANTEAFF. DNA of the CDR3: TGTGCCAGCATTCCAGGGACAGCGAACACTGAAGCTTTCTTT.

The chain links TRBV5-1 to TRBJ2-5; 11 bases map to TRBD2. The CDR3 runs to 17 residues. The ends lost 0 bases at V and 5 bases at J; junction bases unmatched: 9. Germline loops: CDR1 SGHRS, CDR2 YFSETQ. CDR3 in amino acids: CASSLDPSGGIGETQYF. CDR3 nucleotide sequence: TGCGCCAGCAGCTTGGATCCTAGCGGGGGGATCGGGGAGACCCAGTACTTC.

On this clone: Sequence at one end of the junction differs from germline and may be a read error. The CDR3 is CASSLDRNTEAFF. Written as DNA, the CDR3 is TGTGCTAGCAGCTTAGATCGGAACACTGAAGCTTTCTTT. The V and J genes are TRBV7-7 and TRBJ1-1; D remains ambiguous. Germline V CDR1 and CDR2: SSHAT, FNYEAQ (reference sequence). This CDR3 is built from 13 residues.

The V gene is TRBV5-1, the J gene TRBJ2-3; 12 bases line up with TRBD2. J gave up 5 bases and V 4 bases, and 8 bases lay outside the gene matches. CDR3 size: 16 residues. The germline CDR1 and CDR2 sequences are SGHRS and YFSETQ. The CDR3 is CASSAQLAGGRDTQYF. DNA for the CDR3: TGCGCCAGCAGCGCACAACTAGCGGGGGGCAGAGATACGCAGTATTTT.

This rearrangement joins TRBV6-1 to TRBJ2-7; D is uncertain. The V gene's germline CDR1 is MNHNS and CDR2 SASEGT. The CDR3 consists of 13 residues. The V and J ends lost 3 bases and 0 bases respectively, with 6 bases between them. CDR3 amino acids: CASSDQVSYEQYF. The CDR3 nucleotides read TGTGCCAGCAGTGATCAGGTCTCCTACGAGCAGTACTTC.